The present TCR beta chain was sequenced within a study of T-cell memory formation after mild COVID-19. TCRdb re-called the 5' RACE reads with MiXCR, one entry per CDR3 protein. The table lists some 350,000 distinct CDR3 sequences, approximately 16% of them singletons, with approximately 20% in the top ten. This clonotype occurred many times. CDR1 is DFQATT and CDR2 is SNEGSKA in the germline V gene (reference sequence). V lost 3 bases and J lost 0, with 6 bases in between. The CDR3 has 13 residues. The sequenced sample was PBMCs or a T cell subset sorted from them (not recorded which). This TCR was sampled from a young man who had mild COVID-19 (a few samples of this study predate the infection). Cell type and time point are not known. This chain joins TRBV20-1 and TRBJ1-5; D unresolved. The CDR3: CSARGDSNQPQHF. The CDR3 DNA follows: TGCAGTGCTAGGGGAGATAGCAATCAGCCCCAGCATTTT.